The text below deals with one T cell receptor beta chain. The sample originates from a study of blood T cell repertoires in COVID-19. The CDR3 runs 14 residues. The germline gives CDR1 SGHRS, CDR2 YFSETQ. The germline V and J ends were trimmed by 4 bases and 4 bases, with 14 bases remaining between them. Generated by immunoSEQ multiplex PCR, the TCRdb table keeps only in-frame clones and is missing some. The top ten hold about 10% of the sample, which has approximately 96,000 clones, more than 65% seen once. The specimen was peripheral blood. V is TRBV5-1 and J is TRBJ1-2; D is ambiguous. The sequence was obtained from a woman of 80 years or more with acute or convalescent COVID-19. CDR3 amino acids: CASSGDSGSYGYTF. In DNA, the CDR3 is TGCGCCAGCAGCGGCGACTCGGGTAGCTATGGCTACACCTTC.